The 10 T cell receptor beta chains below were found in one sample sequenced in a study of prognosis after radiotherapy for stage I lung cancer. Multiplex PCR, run in two rounds, amplified TCR beta CDR3 from genomic DNA. First-round PCR amplification was performed with primers specific to each TRBV and TRBJ gene. TCRdb re-called the multiplex PCR reads with MiXCR, one entry per CDR3 protein. The data contain under 20,000 distinct CDR3 sequences, around 50% of them seen just once; the ten biggest clones take up 27%. Sequences were derived from PBMCs, sampled before or after stereotactic body radiation therapy (not recorded which). The receptors stem from a donor older than 45 with non-small cell lung cancer.

This clonotype has ten or more counts. The rearrangement joins TRBV4-2 to TRBJ2-1, with TRBD2 matching 12 bases. The CDR3 is made up of 19 amino acids. In germline, CDR1 is LGHNA, CDR2 YNFKEQ. V lost 1 base, J lost 10 bases, and 17 bases stayed unmatched. The CDR3 DNA reads as TGTGCCAGCAGCCAAGTCGGAGTAGGGCTAGCGGGAGGGCCGGAAGAGCAGTTCTTC. Its protein is CASSQVGVGLAGGPEEQFF.

This clonotype appeared many times. This chain's CDR3 is CASSLVTDTREGYNEQFF. CDR3 nucleotides: TGTGCCAGCAGCTTAGTAACAGATACCCGGGAGGGCTACAATGAGCAGTTCTTC. The J gene is TRBJ2-1, the V gene TRBV7-9, with TRBD2 matching over 8 bases. Germline CDR1 SEHNR, CDR2 FQNEAQ (reference sequence). V dropped 1 base and J dropped 3; count of bases not matched to a gene: 11. This CDR3 spans 18 amino acids.

The chain has TRBV28 and TRBJ2-7, with 7 bases that match TRBD2. This CDR3 has 13 amino acids. Germline trimming cut 7 bases from V and 6 bases from J; bases unmatched to any gene: 9. Germline values: CDR1 MDHEN, CDR2 SYDVKM. The CDR3 reads CASMESGNAEQYF. For the CDR3, the DNA is TGTGCCAGCATGGAGAGCGGGAATGCCGAGCAGTACTTC. Supplemented by reference TRBV28 and TRBJ2-7, the full variable domain reads DVKVTQSSRYLVKRTGEKVFLECVQDMDHENMFWYRQDPGLGLRLIYFSYDVKMKEKGDIPEGYSVSREKKERFSLILESASTNQTSMYLCASMESGNAEQYFGPGTRLTVT.

The V gene is TRBV7-9, the J gene TRBJ2-7; D possibly corresponds to TRBD2 (5 bases). Germline loops: CDR1 SEHNR, CDR2 FQNEAQ (reference sequence). The V end lost 3 bases, the J end lost 6 bases, and 18 bases lay between the germline ends. This CDR3 has 15 residues. This chain's CDR3 is CASSFGVTRGVEQYF. CDR3 coding DNA: TGTGCCAGCAGCTTTGGGGTAACTAGAGGTGTCGAGCAGTACTTC. The variable domain in full, completed from reference TRBV7-9 and TRBJ2-7, reads DTGVSQNPRHKITKRGQNVTFRCDPISEHNRLYWYRQTLGQGPEFLTYFQNEAQLEKSRLLSDRFSAERPKGSFSTLEIQRTEQGDSAMYLCASSFGVTRGVEQYFGPGTRLTVT.

This clonotype was detected a few times. This sequence is one base from a far larger clone and is likely a read error. The gene calls are TRBV7-9 and TRBJ2-7; weak D call: TRBD2 (5 bases). The CDR3 runs to 16 residues. Germline CDR1 SEHNR, CDR2 FQNEAQ (reference sequence). The V end lost 5 bases, the J end lost 0 bases, and 17 bases lay between the germline ends. CDR3 sequence reads: CASSANPAGISYEQYF. Written as DNA, the CDR3 is TGTGCCAGCAGCGCCAACCCCGCCGGGATCTCCTACGAGCAGTACTTC.

This clonotype was seen a few times. A much larger clone lies a single base off, so this may be a read error. The chain links TRBV10-3 to TRBJ2-5; D is uncertain. The CDR3 length is 13 residues. Germline loops: CDR1 ENHRY, CDR2 SYGVKD. The DNA of the CDR3 is TGTTCCATCAGTGCCTGGGTGTGGGAGACCCAGTACTTC. This gives the protein CSISAWVWETQYF.

The J gene is TRBJ1-2, the V gene TRBV19, with D maybe TRBD1 (6 bases). CDR1 and CDR2 (germline): LNHDA, SQIVND (reference sequence). This CDR3 spans 13 amino acids. V lost 7 bases, J lost 8 bases, and 17 bases lay in between. CDR3 coding DNA: TGTGCCAGTACCAGGGGTCAAGTAGGCGGCTACACCTTC. Translation gives CASTRGQVGGYTF.

The CDR3 DNA reads TGTGCCAGCAGTATGGACACTGAAGCTTTCTTT. Its translation is CASSMDTEAFF. The rearrangement joins TRBV6-1 to TRBJ1-1; unclear D gene. Germline V CDR1 and CDR2: MNHNS, SASEGT. Between the trimmed V and J ends, which lost 5 bases and 3 bases, there was a span of 4 bases. CDR3 length: 11 residues.

This rearrangement joins TRBV7-9 to TRBJ1-2; D unresolved. The CDR3 contains 12 residues. Trimming left V 8 bases short and J 3 bases short, with 10 bases between. Germline-derived CDR1 and CDR2 are SEHNR and FQNEAQ (reference sequence). The CDR3 region is CASGSPYYGYTF. The CDR3 DNA reads as TGTGCCAGCGGCAGCCCGTACTATGGCTACACCTTC.

The rearrangement joins TRBV4-1 to TRBJ1-5; 7 bases are a match to TRBD1. V shed 3 bases, J shed 6 bases, and the junction held 2 bases outside the gene matches. CDR3 length: 13 amino acids. Germline CDR1 reads MGHRA; CDR2 reads YSYEKL. The DNA for the CDR3 is TGCGCCAGCAGCCACAACAGGGGTCAGCCCCAGCATTTT. Its translation: CASSHNRGQPQHF.